The 32 T cell receptor beta chains listed next were all sequenced from one sample in a study of T cells in Graves' hyperthyroidism and ophthalmopathy. Amplified TCR beta CDR3 regions came from RNA transcripts. Initially, a first-round RT-PCR of the TCR CDR3 employed the HTBI primer set. TCRdb re-called the multiplex PCR reads through MiXCR, storing one row per CDR3 protein. This sample carries some 560,000 distinct CDR3 sequences, roughly 15% of them seen once, and the ten largest clones take approximately 13%. The sequenced material came from blood. Receptor source: a woman between 40 and 50 years old with Graves' hyperthyroidism.

This clonotype came up many times. The chain recombines TRBV7-8 with TRBJ1-4, with TRBD1 as a possible D gene (6 bases). Trimming left V 5 bases short and J 4 bases short, with 14 bases between. The germline V gene encodes CDR1 SGHVS and CDR2 FQNEAQ. CDR3 length: 15 residues. The CDR3 DNA follows: TGTGCCAGCAGCCCTCGACAGGCGAATAATGAAAAACTGTTTTTT. This encodes CASSPRQANNEKLFF.

The sample holds many counts of this clonotype. The chain carries TRBV28 and TRBJ2-7, with D unresolved. This CDR3 spans 14 amino acids. The germline gives CDR1 MDHEN, CDR2 SYDVKM. V was clipped by 3 bases and J by 4 bases, with 13 bases between them. CDR3 DNA sequence: TGTGCCAGCAGTTTTGCCACAAAAACTTACGAGCAGTACTTC. As protein: CASSFATKTYEQYF. Full variable domain (remainder filled in from reference TRBV28 and TRBJ2-7): DVKVTQSSRYLVKRTGEKVFLECVQDMDHENMFWYRQDPGLGLRLIYFSYDVKMKEKGDIPEGYSVSREKKERFSLILESASTNQTSMYLCASSFATKTYEQYFGPGTRLTVT.

Notes on this clonotype: This could be a read error, since a much larger clone is one nucleotide away. The chain is built from TRBV9 and TRBJ2-1; tentatively, D is TRBD1 (6 bases). The V gene's germline CDR1 is SGDLS and CDR2 YYNGEE. This CDR3 is 17 amino acids long. DNA of the CDR3: TGTGCCAGCAGCGTAGTAGACAGGATCACGACCTACAATGGGCAGTTCTTC. Amino acid sequence: CASSVVDRITTYNGQFF.

For the CDR3, the DNA is TGCGCCAGCAGCCTCTCTGAGACAAAGAACACCGGGGAGCTGTTTTTT. This codes for CASSLSETKNTGELFF. The chain combines TRBV5-1 with TRBJ2-2; D remains unclear. V was clipped by 4 bases and J by 1 base, with 14 bases between them. This CDR3 has 16 amino acids. CDR1 is SGHRS, CDR2 YFSETQ, per germline.

This clonotype was counted ten times or more. The rearrangement joins TRBV9 to TRBJ1-5, with D hard to call. CDR1 is SGDLS, CDR2 YYNGEE, per germline. This CDR3 is 13 amino acids long. V gave up 0 bases and J gave up 5 bases, with 6 bases separating them. The CDR3 protein is CASSVGLDQPQHF. The DNA of the CDR3 is TGTGCCAGCAGCGTAGGGCTGGATCAGCCCCAGCATTTT.

In this sample, this clonotype turned up many times. In nucleotides, the CDR3 is TGTGCCAGCAGTGCGGGAGACTACAATGAGCAGTTCTTC. Its protein is CASSAGDYNEQFF. This rearrangement joins TRBV2 to TRBJ2-1, with a possible D match to TRBD2 (6 bases). Germline lookup yields CDR1 SNHLY and CDR2 FYNNEI. Trimming left V 4 bases short and J 3 bases short, with 7 bases between. The CDR3 extends over 13 amino acids.

The chain uses TRBV19 and TRBJ2-7; perhaps TRBD2 as D (5 bases). In germline, CDR1 is LNHDA, CDR2 SQIVND (reference sequence). Between the trimmed V and J ends, which lost 5 bases and 5 bases, there was a span of 19 bases. This CDR3 region has 15 residues. The CDR3 spells CASSLPSGGLNEQYF. The DNA for the CDR3 is TGTGCCAGTAGTTTGCCGTCAGGAGGATTAAACGAGCAGTACTTC.

A word on this clonotype: Sequence at one end of the junction differs from germline and may be a read error. The chain has TRBV19 and TRBJ1-1; D gene uncertain. Germline V gene sequence: CDR1 LNHDA, CDR2 SQIVND (reference sequence). The CDR3 contains 13 residues. CDR3 sequence: CASSILGSTKAFF. The CDR3 coding sequence is TGTGCCAGTAGTATTTTGGGATCCACTAAAGCTTTCTTT.

The chain employs TRBV4-2 and TRBJ2-2; 10 nucleotides align to TRBD2. V trimming: 4 bases; J trimming: 1 base; junction bases outside the gene matches: 21. Germline V lookup: CDR1 LGHNA, CDR2 YNFKEQ. The CDR3 totals 22 residues. CDR3 DNA: TGTGCCAGCAGCCGGTCGCTACAGGGTGGGTCAGGACTAGCGGTGAACACCGGGGAGCTGTTTTTT. This gives the protein CASSRSLQGGSGLAVNTGELFF.

The table lists this clonotype with a few counts. DNA for the CDR3: TGTGCCAGTAGTGCCAGAGCGGGAGGGTTCGGTGAGCAGTTCTTC. The encoded protein is CASSARAGGFGEQFF. This chain joins TRBV19 and TRBJ2-1; 10 bases fit TRBD2. There are 15 residues in the CDR3. In germline, CDR1 is LNHDA, CDR2 SQIVND (reference sequence). The J segment lost 9 bases and the V segment lost 5 bases, leaving 10 bases of the junction unmatched.

This clonotype was seen at least ten times. The CDR3 DNA reads as TGCAGTGCTAGTTTTGTAGGGACTAGCAGGGTCAATGAGCAGTTCTTC. It is translated as CSASFVGTSRVNEQFF. V and J are TRBV20-1 and TRBJ2-1, with 9 bases lining up with TRBD2. The CDR3 has 16 residues. With V trimmed by 3 bases and J by 6 bases, 12 bases remained unmatched. Germline V gene lookup returns CDR1 DFQATT and CDR2 SNEGSKA (reference sequence).

In its sample, this clonotype was seen many times. J is TRBJ1-2 and V is TRBV6-1; 7 bases match TRBD1. With 5 bases clipped from V and 0 bases from J, the junction kept 9 bases outside the gene matches. Germline V gene lookup returns CDR1 MNHNS and CDR2 SASEGT. The CDR3 sequence is 16 residues long. In DNA form, the CDR3 reads TGTGCCAGCAGTATTGGGACAGACTTATCTAACTATGGCTACACCTTC. The encoded protein is CASSIGTDLSNYGYTF.

The chain recombines TRBV4-1 with TRBJ2-3; weak D call: TRBD1 (5 bases). Germline CDR1 is MGHRA and CDR2 is YSYEKL. V was clipped by 4 bases and J by 6 bases, with 23 bases between them. The CDR3 is 17 amino acids. The CDR3 spells CASSPQSMTEKGDTQYF. As DNA, the CDR3 is TGCGCCAGCAGCCCGCAATCAATGACAGAAAAAGGGGATACGCAGTATTTT.

The genes are TRBV20-1 and TRBJ1-1, with 8 positions matching TRBD1. The germline CDR1 and CDR2 sequences are DFQATT and SNEGSKA (reference sequence). This CDR3 is built from 15 residues. V trimming: 1 base; J trimming: 2 bases; junction bases outside the gene matches: 6. DNA of the CDR3: TGCAGTGCTAGAGGCGGACAGGGTTTAAACACTGAAGCTTTCTTT. Its protein product is CSARGGQGLNTEAFF.

This clonotype appeared a single time. A much larger clone differs by one base, so this may be a read error. The chain employs TRBV28 and TRBJ1-2; the D gene is possibly TRBD1 (5 bases). The CDR3 loop spans 13 amino acids. Germline values: CDR1 MDHEN, CDR2 SYDVKM. Trimming took off 5 bases at V and 7 bases at J, with 14 bases between the two ends. The CDR3 region has the DNA TGTGCCAGCAGTGCCCACGACAGAAGTGGCTACACCTTC. Translated, it gives CASSAHDRSGYTF.

This clonotype came up a few times. This chain joins TRBV27 and TRBJ2-7; TRBD1 matches at 8 bases. Germline assignment: CDR1 MNHEY and CDR2 SMNVEV (reference sequence). After removal of 3 bases from V and 0 bases from J, the junction contained 10 bases not matched to a gene. The CDR3 sequence is 17 residues long. The CDR3 region has the DNA TGTGCCAGCAGTTTGGTCCCTCCGGGACAGGTCTCCTACGAGCAGTACTTC. Translating it yields CASSLVPPGQVSYEQYF.

This clonotype was observed at least ten times. The chain employs TRBV2 and TRBJ2-1; perhaps TRBD2 as D (6 bases). The CDR3 has 15 residues. Trimming removed 2 bases from V and 4 bases from J, with 12 bases in between. Germline V gene sequence: CDR1 SNHLY, CDR2 FYNNEI. Here the CDR3 DNA reads TGTGCCAGCAGTGAATTGCCCGGGACTTACAATGAGCAGTTCTTC. It yields the protein CASSELPGTYNEQFF.

This clonotype was detected only a few times. The chain recombines TRBV20-1 with TRBJ1-1, with D possibly being TRBD1 (5 bases). V lost 6 bases, J lost 0 bases, and 14 bases lay in between. The CDR3 extends over 14 amino acids. In germline, CDR1 is DFQATT, CDR2 SNEGSKA (reference sequence). The CDR3 protein is CSAGKGSMNTEAFF. In nucleotides, the CDR3 is TGCAGTGCGGGTAAGGGGAGCATGAACACTGAAGCTTTCTTT.

The rearrangement links TRBV13 to TRBJ2-2; 10 bases are a match to TRBD2. The length of the CDR3 is 15 residues. The junction had 6 bases not matched to a gene; V was cut back by 8 bases and J by 3 bases. Germline loops: CDR1 PRHDT, CDR2 FYEKMQ (reference sequence). The CDR3 DNA reads TGTGCCAGCGGGGGGACTAGCGAGGACACCGGGGAGCTGTTTTTT. Protein: CASGGTSEDTGELFF.

The sample holds a few counts of this clonotype. The chain is built from TRBV5-1 and TRBJ1-1, with a possible D match to TRBD1 (5 bases). Germline CDR1 and CDR2: SGHRS and YFSETQ. V gave up 5 bases and J gave up 3 bases, with 17 bases separating them. This CDR3 is 15 amino acids long. The CDR3 protein is CASRDARGDHTEAFF. The CDR3 bases are TGCGCCAGCAGGGATGCCCGAGGGGATCACACTGAAGCTTTCTTT.

This clonotype was recorded many times. The chain carries TRBV2 and TRBJ2-3, with 11 nucleotides matching TRBD2. J gave up 1 base and V 2 bases, and 5 bases lay outside the gene matches. The CDR3 has 17 amino acids. Germline CDR1 is SNHLY and CDR2 is FYNNEI. The CDR3 sequence: CASSETLLAGGTDTQYF. CDR3 coding DNA: TGTGCCAGCAGTGAAACACTACTAGCGGGAGGCACAGATACGCAGTATTTT.

Remarks on this clonotype: A much larger clonotype is one base distant, so this may be a read error. This rearrangement joins TRBV12-3 or TRBV12-4 to TRBJ1-5; D ambiguous. The CDR3 is 12 amino acids. V gave up 8 bases and J gave up 3 bases, with 8 bases separating them. The CDR3: CASGSFNQPQHF. Written as DNA, the CDR3 is TGTGCCAGCGGATCATTCAATCAGCCCCAGCATTTT.

There are many counts of this clonotype. The J gene is TRBJ2-5, the V gene TRBV7-3; D not certain. Trimming removed 1 base at V and 3 bases at J, with 6 bases between. CDR3 length equals 13 residues. Germline V gene sequence: CDR1 SGHTA, CDR2 FQGTGA. The CDR3 sequence is CASSLNREETQYF. DNA of the CDR3: TGTGCCAGCAGCTTAAACCGGGAAGAGACCCAGTACTTC.

The gene calls are TRBV13 and TRBJ2-3, with 7 bases identical to TRBD2. The CDR3 is made up of 12 amino acids. CDR1 is PRHDT, CDR2 FYEKMQ, per germline (reference sequence). V trimming: 5 bases; J trimming: 10 bases; junction bases outside the gene matches: 6. The CDR3: CASSRGGGPQYF. In DNA, the CDR3 is TGTGCCAGCAGCCGAGGCGGGGGTCCGCAGTATTTT. The variable domain in full, with the rest retrieved from reference TRBV13 and TRBJ2-3, is AAGVIQSPRHLIKEKRETATLKCYPIPRHDTVYWYQQGPGQDPQFLISFYEKMQSDKGSIPDRFSAQQFSDYHSELNMSSLELGDSALYFCASSRGGGPQYFGPGTRLTVL.

This clonotype was counted many times. This sequence joins TRBV9 and TRBJ1-2; D ambiguous. Trimming removed 7 bases at V and 0 bases at J, with 13 bases between. Germline V gene sequence: CDR1 SGDLS, CDR2 YYNGEE. The CDR3 spans 14 residues. The DNA of the CDR3 is TGTGCCAGCCGACCGACACTCGCTAACTATGGCTACACCTTC. Encoded protein: CASRPTLANYGYTF.

In its sample, this clonotype was seen many times. This sequence joins TRBV11-2 and TRBJ2-5, with 8 nucleotides matching TRBD2. The CDR3 totals 15 residues. J lost 7 bases, V lost 4 bases, and 11 bases had no gene match. The germline gives CDR1 SGHAT, CDR2 FQNNGV. CDR3 sequence: CASSSPGLEMGTQYF. DNA of the CDR3: TGTGCCAGCAGCTCGCCGGGACTAGAAATGGGGACCCAGTACTTC.

This clonotype has only a few counts. V gene TRBV14 combines with J gene TRBJ2-3; 8 bases map to TRBD2. Losses at the gene ends were 4 bases for V and 7 bases for J; bases not matched to a gene: 4. The CDR3 runs to 13 residues. CDR1 SGHDN and CDR2 FVKESK come from the germline V gene. The CDR3 sequence: CASSLGLANTQYF. CDR3 nucleotides: TGTGCCAGCAGCCTCGGACTAGCCAATACGCAGTATTTT. Filled out from reference TRBV14 and TRBJ2-3, the complete variable domain reads EAGVTQFPSHSVIEKGQTVTLRCDPISGHDNLYWYRRVMGKEIKFLLHFVKESKQDESGMPNNRFLAERTGGTYSTLKVQPAELEDSGVYFCASSLGLANTQYFGPGTRLTVL.

This clonotype was detected ten times or more. The chain has TRBV30 and TRBJ1-5, with D unclear. Germline V gene data show CDR1 as GTSNPN and CDR2 as SVGIG (reference sequence). The V gene lost 1 base and the J gene lost 4 bases, with 5 bases spanning the gap. The CDR3 length is 12 residues. The CDR3 region is CAWSEGNQPQHF. As DNA, the CDR3 is TGTGCCTGGAGTGAGGGTAATCAGCCCCAGCATTTT. Based on the CDR3 plus reference TRBV30 and TRBJ1-5, the full variable domain is SQTIHQWPATLVQPVGSPLSLECTVEGTSNPNLYWYRQAAGRGLQLLFYSVGIGQISSEVPQNLSASRPQDRQFILSSKKLLLSDSGFYLCAWSEGNQPQHFGDGTRLSIL.

This clonotype was observed many times. This chain joins TRBV6-1 and TRBJ2-5; D is unresolved. The CDR3 has 13 amino acids. With 4 bases removed from V and 5 bases from J, the gap between germline ends came to 11 bases. The germline V gene encodes CDR1 MNHNS and CDR2 SASEGT. The CDR3 sequence: CASSVPATETQYF. The CDR3 DNA reads TGTGCCAGCAGTGTTCCCGCAACTGAGACCCAGTACTTC.

This clonotype was recorded many times. The V and J genes are TRBV7-9 and TRBJ2-5, with 10 positions matching TRBD2. The CDR3 contains 15 residues. With V trimmed by 5 bases and J by 2 bases, 5 bases remained unmatched. CDR1 and CDR2 from the germline V gene are SEHNR and FQNEAQ (reference sequence). The CDR3 DNA sequence: TGTGCCAGCAGCCGGCGGACTAGCGGACAAGAGACCCAGTACTTC. It codes for CASSRRTSGQETQYF.

This clonotype was seen at least ten times. The CDR3 DNA follows: TGCGCCAGCATTAGCGGGACGCAACAAGAGACCCAGTACTTC. The encoded protein is CASISGTQQETQYF. The chain joins TRBV10-2 to TRBJ2-5, with TRBD2 matching 8 bases. The CDR3 totals 14 residues. Per the germline V gene, CDR1 is WSHSY and CDR2 is SAAADI. With V trimmed by 7 bases and J by 2 bases, 6 bases remained unmatched.

The sample holds many counts of this clonotype. V is TRBV30 and J is TRBJ1-5; D uncertain. CDR1 is GTSNPN and CDR2 is SVGIG in the germline V gene (reference sequence). The CDR3 extends over 12 amino acids. V was pared by 2 bases and J by 6 bases, with 8 bases between. CDR3 in amino acids: CAWSKGSQPQHF. In nucleotides, the CDR3 is TGTGCCTGGAGTAAAGGAAGTCAGCCCCAGCATTTT.